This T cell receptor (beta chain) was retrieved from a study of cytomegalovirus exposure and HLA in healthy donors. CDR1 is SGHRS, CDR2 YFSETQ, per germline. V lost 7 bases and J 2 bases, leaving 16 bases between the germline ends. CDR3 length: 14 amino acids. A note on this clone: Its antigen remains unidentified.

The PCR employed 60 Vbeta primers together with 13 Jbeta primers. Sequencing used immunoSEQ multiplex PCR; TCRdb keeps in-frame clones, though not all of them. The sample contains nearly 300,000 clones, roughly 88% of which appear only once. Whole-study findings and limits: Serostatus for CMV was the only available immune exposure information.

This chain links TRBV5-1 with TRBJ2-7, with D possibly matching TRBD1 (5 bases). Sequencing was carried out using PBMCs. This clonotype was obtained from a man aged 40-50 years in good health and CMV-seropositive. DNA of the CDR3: TGCGCCAGCTCGCCCCTCCAAGGGGCCTACGAGCAGTACTTC. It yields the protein CASSPLQGAYEQYF.